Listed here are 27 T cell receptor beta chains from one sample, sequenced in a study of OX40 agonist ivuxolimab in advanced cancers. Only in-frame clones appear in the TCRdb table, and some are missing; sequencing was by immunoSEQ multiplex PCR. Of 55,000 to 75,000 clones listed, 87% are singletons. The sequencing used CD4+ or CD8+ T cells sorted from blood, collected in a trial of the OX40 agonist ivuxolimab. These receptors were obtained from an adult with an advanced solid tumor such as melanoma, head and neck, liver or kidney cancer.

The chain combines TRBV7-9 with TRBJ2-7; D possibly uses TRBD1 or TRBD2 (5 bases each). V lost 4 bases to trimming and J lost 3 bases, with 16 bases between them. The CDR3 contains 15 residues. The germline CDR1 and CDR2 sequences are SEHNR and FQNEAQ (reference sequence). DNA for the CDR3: TGTGCCAGCAGCTCGCCCGGGACCGAACACTACGAGCAGTACTTC. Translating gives CASSSPGTEHYEQYF.

The CDR3 DNA sequence: TGCGCCAGCAGCCATTCGGGACTAGCGATACAAGAGACCCAGTACTTC. It specifies CASSHSGLAIQETQYF. V is TRBV4-1 and J is TRBJ2-5; TRBD2 matches at 10 bases. The CDR3 sequence is 16 residues long. V gave up 3 bases and J gave up 2 bases; unmatched junction bases: 6. The germline gives CDR1 MGHRA, CDR2 YSYEKL.

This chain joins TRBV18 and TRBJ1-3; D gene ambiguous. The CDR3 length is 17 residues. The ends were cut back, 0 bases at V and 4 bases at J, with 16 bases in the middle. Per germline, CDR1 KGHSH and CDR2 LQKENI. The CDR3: CASSPPSQDVKGNTIYF. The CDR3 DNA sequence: TGTGCCAGCTCACCACCTTCGCAGGATGTAAAGGGAAACACCATATATTTT.

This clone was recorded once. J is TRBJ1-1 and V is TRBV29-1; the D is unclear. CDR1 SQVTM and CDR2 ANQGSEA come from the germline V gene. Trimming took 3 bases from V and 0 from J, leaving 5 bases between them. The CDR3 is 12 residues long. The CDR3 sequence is CSVENMNTEAFF. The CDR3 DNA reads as TGCAGCGTTGAGAACATGAACACTGAAGCTTTCTTT.

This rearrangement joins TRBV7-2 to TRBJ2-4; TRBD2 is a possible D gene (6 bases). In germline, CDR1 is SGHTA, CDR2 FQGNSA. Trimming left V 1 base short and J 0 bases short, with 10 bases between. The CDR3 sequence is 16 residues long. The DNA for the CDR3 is TGTGCCAGCAGCTTAGTTGGGACTGTAGCCAAAAACATTCAGTACTTC. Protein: CASSLVGTVAKNIQYF.

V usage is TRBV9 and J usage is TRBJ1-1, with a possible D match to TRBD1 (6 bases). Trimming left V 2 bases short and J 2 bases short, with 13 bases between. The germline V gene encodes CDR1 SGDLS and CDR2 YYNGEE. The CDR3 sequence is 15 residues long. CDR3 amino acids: CASSVHRVSNTEAFF. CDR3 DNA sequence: TGTGCCAGCAGCGTCCACAGGGTGAGCAACACTGAAGCTTTCTTT. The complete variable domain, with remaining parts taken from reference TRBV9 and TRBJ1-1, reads DSGVTQTPKHLITATGQRVTLRCSPRSGDLSVYWYQQSLDQGLQFLIQYYNGEERAKGNILERFSAQQFPDLHSELNLSSLELGDSALYFCASSVHRVSNTEAFFGQGTRLTVV.

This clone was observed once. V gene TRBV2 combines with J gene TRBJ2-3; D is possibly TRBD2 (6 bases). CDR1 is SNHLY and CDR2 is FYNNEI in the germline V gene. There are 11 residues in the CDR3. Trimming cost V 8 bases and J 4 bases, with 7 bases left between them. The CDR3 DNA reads TGTGCCAGCCGGGGGTCAGATACGCAGTATTTT. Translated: CASRGSDTQYF.

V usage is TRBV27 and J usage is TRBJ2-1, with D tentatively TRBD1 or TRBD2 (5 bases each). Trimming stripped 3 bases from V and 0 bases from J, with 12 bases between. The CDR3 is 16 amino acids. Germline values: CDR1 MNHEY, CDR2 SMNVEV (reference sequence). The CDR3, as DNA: TGTGCCAGCAGTTTTGGTCGGGGCCTCTCCTACAATGAGCAGTTCTTC. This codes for CASSFGRGLSYNEQFF.

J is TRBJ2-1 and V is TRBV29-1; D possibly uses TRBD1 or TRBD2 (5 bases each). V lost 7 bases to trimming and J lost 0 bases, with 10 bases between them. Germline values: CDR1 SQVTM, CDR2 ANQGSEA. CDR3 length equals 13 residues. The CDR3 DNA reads TGCAGCGGCAGGGAGAGCTCCTACAATGAGCAGTTCTTC. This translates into CSGRESSYNEQFF.

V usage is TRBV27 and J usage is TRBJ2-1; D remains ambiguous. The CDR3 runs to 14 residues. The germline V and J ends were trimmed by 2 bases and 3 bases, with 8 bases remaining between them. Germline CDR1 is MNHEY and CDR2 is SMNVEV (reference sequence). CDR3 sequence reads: CASSLRVLYNEQFF. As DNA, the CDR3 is TGTGCCAGCAGTTTAAGGGTCCTCTACAATGAGCAGTTCTTC.

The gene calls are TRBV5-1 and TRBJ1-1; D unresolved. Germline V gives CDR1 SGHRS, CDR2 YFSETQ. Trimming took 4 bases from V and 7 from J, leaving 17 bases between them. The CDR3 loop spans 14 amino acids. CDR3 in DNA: TGCGCCAGCAGCCTTACTATGGACGGGATTGAAGCTTTCTTT. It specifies CASSLTMDGIEAFF. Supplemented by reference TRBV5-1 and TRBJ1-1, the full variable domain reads KAGVTQTPRYLIKTRGQQVTLSCSPISGHRSVSWYQQTPGQGLQFLFEYFSETQRNKGNFPGRFSGRQFSNSRSEMNVSTLELGDSALYLCASSLTMDGIEAFFGQGTRLTVV.

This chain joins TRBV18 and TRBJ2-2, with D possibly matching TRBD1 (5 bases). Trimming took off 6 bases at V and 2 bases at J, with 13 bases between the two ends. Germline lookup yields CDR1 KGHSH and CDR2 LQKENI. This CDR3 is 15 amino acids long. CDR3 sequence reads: CASSTGHSNTGELFF. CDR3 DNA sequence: TGTGCCAGCTCGACCGGACACAGTAACACCGGGGAGCTGTTTTTT.

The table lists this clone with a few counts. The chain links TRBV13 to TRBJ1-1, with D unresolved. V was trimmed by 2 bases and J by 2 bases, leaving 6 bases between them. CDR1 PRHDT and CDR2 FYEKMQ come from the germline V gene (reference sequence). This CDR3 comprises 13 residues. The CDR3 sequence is CASSLILNTEAFF. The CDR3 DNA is TGTGCCAGCAGCTTAATTCTCAACACTGAAGCTTTCTTT.

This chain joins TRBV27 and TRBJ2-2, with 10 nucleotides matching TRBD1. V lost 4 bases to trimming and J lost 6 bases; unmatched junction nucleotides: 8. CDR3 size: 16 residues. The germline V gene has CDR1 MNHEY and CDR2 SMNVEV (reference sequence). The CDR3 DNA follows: TGTGCCAGCAGTTCATGGACAGGGGGTCAAGCCGGGGAGCTGTTTTTT. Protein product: CASSSWTGGQAGELFF.

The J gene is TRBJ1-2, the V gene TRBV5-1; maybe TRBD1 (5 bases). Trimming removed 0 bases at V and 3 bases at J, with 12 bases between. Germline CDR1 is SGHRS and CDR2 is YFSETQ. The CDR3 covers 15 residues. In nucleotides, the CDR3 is TGCGCCAGCAGCTTGGCCCAGGGAGACTACTATGGCTACACCTTC. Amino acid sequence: CASSLAQGDYYGYTF.

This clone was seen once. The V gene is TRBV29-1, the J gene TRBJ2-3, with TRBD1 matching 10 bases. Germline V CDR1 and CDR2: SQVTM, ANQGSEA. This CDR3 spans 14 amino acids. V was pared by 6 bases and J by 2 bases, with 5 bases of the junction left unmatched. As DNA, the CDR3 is TGCAGCGTAAGACAGGGGGCGACCACAGATACGCAGTATTTT. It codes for CSVRQGATTDTQYF.

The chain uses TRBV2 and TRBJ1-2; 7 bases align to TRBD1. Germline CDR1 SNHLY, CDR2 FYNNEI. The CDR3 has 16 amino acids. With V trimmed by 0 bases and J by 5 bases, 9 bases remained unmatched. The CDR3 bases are TGTGCCAGCAGTGAAGCGCGATTAGGGGGCAGGTATGGCTACACCTTC. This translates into CASSEARLGGRYGYTF.

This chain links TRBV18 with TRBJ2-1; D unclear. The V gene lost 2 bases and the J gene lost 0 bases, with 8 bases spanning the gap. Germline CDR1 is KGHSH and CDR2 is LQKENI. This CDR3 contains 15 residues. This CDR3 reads CASSPDLSSYNEQFF. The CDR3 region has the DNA TGTGCCAGCTCACCAGACCTGAGCTCCTACAATGAGCAGTTCTTC.

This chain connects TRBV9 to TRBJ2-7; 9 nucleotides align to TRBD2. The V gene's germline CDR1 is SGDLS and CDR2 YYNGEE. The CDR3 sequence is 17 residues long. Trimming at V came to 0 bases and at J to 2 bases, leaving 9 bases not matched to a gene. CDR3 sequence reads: CASSVGVSGRTPYEQYF. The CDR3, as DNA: TGTGCCAGCAGCGTAGGGGTAAGCGGGAGGACCCCCTACGAGCAGTACTTC.

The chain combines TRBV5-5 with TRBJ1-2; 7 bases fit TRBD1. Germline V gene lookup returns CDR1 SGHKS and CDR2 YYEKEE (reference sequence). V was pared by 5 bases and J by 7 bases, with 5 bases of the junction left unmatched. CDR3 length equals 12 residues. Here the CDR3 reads CASSRQGRGYTF. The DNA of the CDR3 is TGTGCCAGCAGTAGACAGGGTCGTGGCTACACCTTC.

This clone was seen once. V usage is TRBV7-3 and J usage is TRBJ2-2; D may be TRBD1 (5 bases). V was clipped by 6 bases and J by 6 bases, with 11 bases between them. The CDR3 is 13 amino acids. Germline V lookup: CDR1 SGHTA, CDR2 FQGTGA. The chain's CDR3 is CASSRQKPGELFF. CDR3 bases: TGTGCCAGCAGTAGACAGAAGCCCGGGGAGCTGTTTTTT. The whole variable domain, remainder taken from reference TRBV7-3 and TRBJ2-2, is GAGVSQTPSNKVTEKGKYVELRCDPISGHTALYWYRQSLGQGPEFLIYFQGTGAADDSGLPNDRFFAVRPEGSVSTLKIQRTERGDSAVYLCASSRQKPGELFFGEGSRLTVL.

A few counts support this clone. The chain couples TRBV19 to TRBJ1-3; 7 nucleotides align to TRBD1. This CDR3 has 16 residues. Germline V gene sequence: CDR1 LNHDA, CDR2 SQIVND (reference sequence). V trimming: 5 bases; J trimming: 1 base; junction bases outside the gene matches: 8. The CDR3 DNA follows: TGTGCCAGTAGTTCCGGGACAGCAGCGTCTGGAAACACCATATATTTT. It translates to CASSSGTAASGNTIYF.

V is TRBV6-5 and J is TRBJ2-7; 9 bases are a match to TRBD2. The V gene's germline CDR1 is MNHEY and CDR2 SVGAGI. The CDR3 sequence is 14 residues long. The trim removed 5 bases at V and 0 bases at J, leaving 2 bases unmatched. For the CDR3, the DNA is TGTGCCAGCAGTAGACTAGCGGCCTCCTACGAGCAGTACTTC. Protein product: CASSRLAASYEQYF.

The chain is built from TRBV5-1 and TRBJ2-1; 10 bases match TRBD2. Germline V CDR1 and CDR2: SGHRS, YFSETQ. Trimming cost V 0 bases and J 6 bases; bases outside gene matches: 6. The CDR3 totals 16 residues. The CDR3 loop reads CASSLEWLAGVNEQFF. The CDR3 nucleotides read TGCGCCAGCAGCTTGGAATGGCTAGCGGGGGTCAATGAGCAGTTCTTC.

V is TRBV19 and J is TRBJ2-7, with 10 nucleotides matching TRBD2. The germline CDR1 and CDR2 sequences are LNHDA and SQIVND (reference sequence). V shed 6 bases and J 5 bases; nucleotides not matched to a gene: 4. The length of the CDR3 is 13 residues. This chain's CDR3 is CASRASGSDEQYF. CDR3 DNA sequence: TGTGCCAGTAGGGCTAGCGGGAGTGACGAGCAGTACTTC.

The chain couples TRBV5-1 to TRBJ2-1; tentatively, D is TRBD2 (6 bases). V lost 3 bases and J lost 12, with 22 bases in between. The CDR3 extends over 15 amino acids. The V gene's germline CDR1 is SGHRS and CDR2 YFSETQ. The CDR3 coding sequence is TGCGCCAGCAGCTCCAGCGGACTACCCATACGGGGGCAGTTCTTC. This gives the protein CASSSSGLPIRGQFF. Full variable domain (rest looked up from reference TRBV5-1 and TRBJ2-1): KAGVTQTPRYLIKTRGQQVTLSCSPISGHRSVSWYQQTPGQGLQFLFEYFSETQRNKGNFPGRFSGRQFSNSRSEMNVSTLELGDSALYLCASSSSGLPIRGQFFGPGTRLTVL.

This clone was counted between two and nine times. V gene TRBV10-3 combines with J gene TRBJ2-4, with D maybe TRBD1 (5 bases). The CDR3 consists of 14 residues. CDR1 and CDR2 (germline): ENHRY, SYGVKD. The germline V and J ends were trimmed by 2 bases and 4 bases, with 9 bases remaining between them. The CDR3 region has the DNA TGTGCCATCAGTGAGGACAGAGATAAAAACATTCAGTACTTC. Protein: CAISEDRDKNIQYF.